The 32 T cell receptor beta chains presented below share a single source sample, sequenced in a study of CD8 T cells in ankylosing spondylitis. TCRdb re-called the 5' RACE reads with MiXCR, one entry per CDR3 protein. In the table there are 200,000 to 250,000 distinct CDR3 sequences, 8.2% of which are singletons. Sequenced input: blood, either unsorted or a sorted T cell fraction (not recorded which). The receptor set was obtained from a female donor with ankylosing spondylitis or in good health (not recorded which).

This clonotype was seen repeatedly, ten times or more. The chain's CDR3 is CSAKAGGGSDTQYF. CDR3 sequence (DNA): TGCAGTGCTAAAGCGGGAGGAGGGTCAGATACGCAGTATTTT. The V and J genes are TRBV20-1 and TRBJ2-3; 9 nucleotides align to TRBD2. Germline CDR1 reads DFQATT; CDR2 reads SNEGSKA (reference sequence). The J segment lost 4 bases and the V segment lost 4 bases, leaving 6 bases of the junction unmatched. This CDR3 region has 14 residues.

Many counts were recorded for this clonotype. The chain joins TRBV9 to TRBJ2-1, with D perhaps matching TRBD1 (5 bases). The CDR3 is 14 residues long. V dropped 4 bases and J dropped 4 bases, with 12 bases sitting between them. Germline lookup yields CDR1 SGDLS and CDR2 YYNGEE. The CDR3 DNA reads TGTGCCAGCAGCATCGACAGTAAGTACAATGAGCAGTTCTTC. This sequence encodes CASSIDSKYNEQFF.

The chain links TRBV11-2 to TRBJ2-3, with TRBD2 matching over 13 bases. The CDR3 consists of 15 residues. V lost 5 bases to trimming and J lost 6 bases; unmatched junction nucleotides: 5. Germline V gene data show CDR1 as SGHAT and CDR2 as FQNNGV. CDR3 sequence: CASSRTSGRVDTQYF. CDR3 in DNA: TGTGCCAGCAGCCGTACTAGCGGGAGGGTGGATACGCAGTATTTT.

This clonotype was observed many times. J is TRBJ1-2 and V is TRBV7-2; TRBD1 might be the D (6 bases). Germline V gives CDR1 SGHTA, CDR2 FQGNSA. This CDR3 comprises 14 residues. Trimming removed 4 bases from V and 7 bases from J, with 16 bases in between. The CDR3 region has the DNA TGTGCCAGCAGCTACGGACAGAGGTTCGGTGGCTACACCTTC. Amino acid sequence: CASSYGQRFGGYTF.

The chain employs TRBV6-4 and TRBJ1-1; no reliable D call. The ends were cut back, 7 bases at V and 1 base at J, with 10 bases in the middle. Germline V lookup: CDR1 MRHNA, CDR2 SNTAGT. The CDR3 totals 13 residues. For the CDR3, the DNA is TGTGCCAGCACCTTGACACAGAACACTGAAGCTTTCTTT. Translating it yields CASTLTQNTEAFF.

This clonotype was detected many times. V gene TRBV20-1 combines with J gene TRBJ1-2; D is possibly TRBD1 (5 bases). Trimming stripped 0 bases from V and 8 bases from J, with 22 bases between. The V gene's germline CDR1 is DFQATT and CDR2 SNEGSKA (reference sequence). The CDR3 totals 16 residues. The CDR3 region is CSAREDIRSFGFGYTF. The DNA for the CDR3 is TGCAGTGCTAGAGAGGACATCAGGTCCTTTGGATTCGGCTACACCTTC.

In this sample, this clonotype turned up many times. The chain recombines TRBV5-1 with TRBJ2-1, with 13 bases that match TRBD2. Germline assignment: CDR1 SGHRS and CDR2 YFSETQ. J lost 5 bases, V lost 2 bases, and 4 bases had no gene match. The CDR3 is 16 residues long. The CDR3 region is CASSFGLAGAHNEQFF. The DNA of the CDR3 is TGCGCCAGCAGCTTCGGACTAGCGGGAGCCCACAATGAGCAGTTCTTC.

This clonotype has a count of ten or more. The chain employs TRBV6-1 and TRBJ2-7; 7 bases are shared with TRBD2. With 6 bases clipped from V and 0 bases from J, the junction kept 8 bases outside the gene matches. The CDR3 is 15 residues long. Germline V CDR1 and CDR2: MNHNS, SASEGT. The CDR3 spells CASSALGGSSYEQYF. Here the CDR3 DNA reads TGTGCCAGCAGCGCCTTAGGCGGGAGCTCCTACGAGCAGTACTTC.

This clonotype was recorded a few times. The V gene is TRBV7-8, the J gene TRBJ2-7; TRBD2 matches 10 bases. The germline V gene encodes CDR1 SGHVS and CDR2 FQNEAQ. V gave up 6 bases and J gave up 2 bases; unmatched junction bases: 7. The CDR3 consists of 15 residues. The CDR3 loop is CASSPSGRAPYEQYF. Written as DNA, the CDR3 is TGTGCCAGCAGTCCAAGCGGGAGGGCCCCCTACGAGCAGTACTTC.

This clonotype showed up many times. The CDR3 DNA is TGCAGTGCTGGCCCTTTAAGCCCAGAGACCCAGTACTTC. Its protein product is CSAGPLSPETQYF. V is TRBV20-1 and J is TRBJ2-5, with no clear D. Trimming removed 5 bases from V and 4 bases from J, with 14 bases in between. Per germline, CDR1 DFQATT and CDR2 SNEGSKA (reference sequence). The CDR3 length is 13 residues.

A word on this clonotype: A much larger clone differs by one base, so this may be a read error. This sequence joins TRBV24-1 and TRBJ2-1, with TRBD2 identical over 11 bases. The CDR3 loop spans 15 amino acids. Germline V gene sequence: CDR1 KGHDR, CDR2 SFDVKD. After removal of 3 bases from V and 7 bases from J, the junction contained 4 bases not matched to a gene. The CDR3 loop is CATSDRSGGGNEQFF. CDR3 DNA: TGTGCCACCAGTGATCGTAGCGGGGGGGGAAATGAGCAGTTCTTC.

In this sample, this clonotype turned up many times. The chain is built from TRBV20-1 and TRBJ2-5; D is ambiguous. CDR1 and CDR2 from the germline V gene are DFQATT and SNEGSKA (reference sequence). The CDR3 loop spans 11 amino acids. V was trimmed by 6 bases and J by 5 bases, leaving 10 bases between them. CDR3 sequence reads: CSALGDETQYF. DNA for the CDR3: TGCAGTGCCTTGGGCGATGAGACCCAGTACTTC.

The chain couples TRBV30 to TRBJ2-7; a possible D gene is TRBD1 (6 bases). CDR3 length: 14 residues. Germline-derived CDR1 and CDR2 are GTSNPN and SVGIG (reference sequence). V lost 8 bases to trimming and J lost 3 bases, with 20 bases between them. In DNA, the CDR3 is TGTGCCGGGTACCCAGGGGATAGGGGCTACGAGCAGTACTTC. It codes for CAGYPGDRGYEQYF.

The chain couples TRBV19 to TRBJ1-5, with TRBD1 matching 7 bases. Germline lookup yields CDR1 LNHDA and CDR2 SQIVND (reference sequence). This CDR3 comprises 14 residues. The trim removed 6 bases at V and 6 bases at J, leaving 8 bases unmatched. The CDR3 is CASRLTGVGQPQHF. The DNA of the CDR3 is TGTGCCAGTAGGCTTACAGGGGTAGGTCAGCCCCAGCATTTT.

This clonotype was seen ten or more times. The chain uses TRBV6-2 or TRBV6-3 and TRBJ2-7; D is uncertain. Germline lookup yields CDR1 MNHEY and CDR2 SVGEGT. This CDR3 is built from 13 residues. V was shortened by 2 bases and J by 2 bases, with 7 bases between the two germline ends. CDR3 residues: CASSYGPAYEQYF. DNA of the CDR3: TGTGCCAGCAGTTACGGCCCAGCCTACGAGCAGTACTTC.

This clonotype occurred many times. The V gene is TRBV14, the J gene TRBJ1-1; D is unclear. V was cut by 4 bases and J by 3 bases, with 15 bases left in between. Per germline, CDR1 SGHDN and CDR2 FVKESK. The CDR3 is 15 amino acids. The CDR3 coding sequence is TGTGCCAGCAGCCCGGGGTGGGCGCTGGACACTGAAGCTTTCTTT. Protein: CASSPGWALDTEAFF.

This clonotype was recorded at least ten times. The chain couples TRBV20-1 to TRBJ2-7; TRBD2 matches at 8 bases. CDR3 size: 15 residues. V lost 0 bases and J lost 4; bases outside the gene matches: 8. Germline CDR1 reads DFQATT; CDR2 reads SNEGSKA (reference sequence). The CDR3 DNA is TGCAGTGCTAGAGAAGTTAGCGGGATCCAGTACGAGCAGTACTTC. It specifies CSAREVSGIQYEQYF.

This clonotype has at least ten counts. The rearrangement joins TRBV7-2 to TRBJ2-7; tentatively, D is TRBD1 (5 bases). Germline V CDR1 and CDR2: SGHTA, FQGNSA. There are 14 residues in the CDR3. V shed 0 bases and J shed 3 bases, with 9 bases lying between them. CDR3 in amino acids: CASSLAGVNYEQYF. As DNA, the CDR3 is TGTGCCAGCAGCTTAGCAGGGGTGAACTACGAGCAGTACTTC.

V and J are TRBV18 and TRBJ2-3; D perhaps matches TRBD1 (5 bases). CDR1 and CDR2 (germline): KGHSH, LQKENI. V lost 2 bases and J lost 4, with 13 bases in between. This CDR3 region has 15 residues. The CDR3 DNA is TGTGCCAGCTCACCAAGGAACGGACACTCAGATACGCAGTATTTT. The encoded protein is CASSPRNGHSDTQYF.

The chain has TRBV7-2 and TRBJ2-1, with 10 bases matching TRBD2. The length of the CDR3 is 14 residues. Per germline, CDR1 SGHTA and CDR2 FQGNSA. Trimming at V came to 2 bases and at J to 9 bases, leaving 4 bases not matched to a gene. The CDR3 spells CASSLTSGKGEQFF. The CDR3, as DNA: TGTGCCAGCAGCTTAACTAGCGGGAAGGGTGAGCAGTTCTTC.

This clonotype has ten or more counts. V is TRBV25-1 and J is TRBJ2-5, with D tentatively TRBD1 (6 bases). Between the trimmed V and J ends, which lost 2 bases and 11 bases, there was a span of 24 bases. This CDR3 is 16 amino acids long. CDR1 is MGHDK and CDR2 is SYGVNS in the germline V gene. The DNA of the CDR3 is TGTGCCAGCAGTGAACTAGGAGTAGGAGTAGGACAGTTACAGTACTTC. This gives the protein CASSELGVGVGQLQYF.

This clonotype counts as medium-sized (0.01 to 0.1%). The rearrangement uses TRBV5-6 and TRBJ2-1; 9 bases fit TRBD2. J lost 4 bases, V lost 1 base, and 0 bases had no gene match. The CDR3 contains 14 residues. Germline CDR1 and CDR2: SGHDT and YYEEEE. Written as DNA, the CDR3 is TGTGCCAGCAGCTTGACTAGCGGGTACAATGAGCAGTTCTTC. Translation gives CASSLTSGYNEQFF. The full variable domain, its missing parts supplied by reference TRBV5-6 and TRBJ2-1, is DAGVTQSPTHLIKTRGQQVTLRCSPKSGHDTVSWYQQALGQGPQFIFQYYEEEERQRGNFPDRFSGHQFPNYSSELNVNALLLGDSALYLCASSLTSGYNEQFFGPGTRLTVL.

This clonotype was picked up a small number of times. The chain couples TRBV28 to TRBJ2-4; perhaps TRBD2 as D (7 bases). The CDR3 runs 13 residues. The V end was cut by 10 bases, the J end by 9 bases, with 19 bases between. Germline values: CDR1 MDHEN, CDR2 SYDVKM. CDR3 sequence (DNA): TGTGCCACCCTAGGTGGGAGGGGGAGCATTCAGTACTTC. This translates into CATLGGRGSIQYF.

Regarding this clonotype: With a much larger clone just one base away, this may be a read error. The gene calls are TRBV30 and TRBJ2-7; unclear D gene. Between the trimmed V and J ends, which lost 0 bases and 4 bases, there was a span of 10 bases. Germline V gives CDR1 GTSNPN, CDR2 SVGIG (reference sequence). The CDR3 sequence is 13 residues long. The chain's CDR3 is CAWSVRNRYEQYF. Written as DNA, the CDR3 is TGTGCCTGGAGTGTACGAAACCGTTACGAGCAGTACTTC. Full variable domain (outside the CDR3, taken from reference TRBV30 and TRBJ2-7): SQTIHQWPATLVQPVGSPLSLECTVEGTSNPNLYWYRQAAGRGLQLLFYSVGIGQISSEVPQNLSASRPQDRQFILSSKKLLLSDSGFYLCAWSVRNRYEQYFGPGTRLTVT.

This clonotype was recorded many times. V and J are TRBV11-2 and TRBJ2-7, with D hard to call. The CDR3 has 14 residues. The ends were cut back, 0 bases at V and 3 bases at J, with 9 bases in the middle. CDR1 and CDR2 from the germline V gene are SGHAT and FQNNGV. Here the CDR3 reads CASSLDWKSYEQYF. DNA of the CDR3: TGTGCCAGCAGCTTAGATTGGAAGAGCTACGAGCAGTACTTC. Full variable domain (missing parts from reference TRBV11-2 and TRBJ2-7): EAGVAQSPRYKIIEKRQSVAFWCNPISGHATLYWYQQILGQGPKLLIQFQNNGVVDDSQLPKDRFSAERLKGVDSTLKIQPAKLEDSAVYLCASSLDWKSYEQYFGPGTRLTVT.

This clonotype was detected ten times or more. The J gene is TRBJ2-7, the V gene TRBV14; D is unresolved. Germline values: CDR1 SGHDN, CDR2 FVKESK. The CDR3 covers 16 residues. Trimming took off 0 bases at V and 0 bases at J, with 12 bases between the two ends. The DNA for the CDR3 is TGTGCCAGCAGCCAAGACACGTGGGCCGACTCCTACGAGCAGTACTTC. Its protein product is CASSQDTWADSYEQYF.

This clonotype has ten or more counts. CDR3 residues: CASSSGIQETQYF. The DNA for the CDR3 is TGCGCCAGCAGCTCCGGGATACAAGAGACCCAGTACTTC. The chain joins TRBV5-1 to TRBJ2-5; weak D call: TRBD2 (5 bases). Germline V gene sequence: CDR1 SGHRS, CDR2 YFSETQ. This CDR3 spans 13 amino acids. Trimming left V 3 bases short and J 2 bases short, with 8 bases between.

This clonotype was found many times. The chain has TRBV12-3 or TRBV12-4 and TRBJ2-3; D possibly corresponds to TRBD1 (5 bases). There are 15 residues in the CDR3. Trimming left V 6 bases short and J 0 bases short, with 13 bases between. The CDR3 DNA sequence: TGTGCCAGCAGCCGCCGGACAACTAGCACAGATACGCAGTATTTT. Translated, it gives CASSRRTTSTDTQYF.

Details on this clonotype: A much larger clonotype is one base distant, so this may be a read error. This chain connects TRBV19 to TRBJ1-1; 7 bases map to TRBD1. Germline CDR1 and CDR2: LNHDA and SQIVND (reference sequence). CDR3 length: 13 residues. CDR3 coding DNA: TGTGCCAGTAGTCCCCAGGGGGGGACTGAAGCTTTGTTT. Amino acids: CASSPQGGTEALF.

Details on this clonotype: Since a much larger clone is just one base distant, this may be a read error. The rearrangement uses TRBV20-1 and TRBJ2-3, with 10 positions matching TRBD2. V was clipped by 7 bases and J by 3 bases; unmatched bases: 7. The CDR3 covers 14 residues. Germline loops: CDR1 DFQATT, CDR2 SNEGSKA (reference sequence). The CDR3 bases are TGCAGTGGCATACTAGCGGGAATAACAGATACGCAGTATTTT. This codes for CSGILAGITDTQYF.

The sample holds many counts of this clonotype. The CDR3, as DNA: TGTGCCTCTAAGACGGTGAACACTGAAGCTTTCTTT. Its translation: CASKTVNTEAFF. This chain joins TRBV6-2 or TRBV6-3 and TRBJ1-1, with D hard to call. CDR1 is MNHEY, CDR2 SVGEGT, per germline. There are 12 residues in the CDR3. V was clipped by 11 bases and J by 0 bases, with 10 bases between them.

The CDR3 loop reads CASSPGGAEQFF. DNA of the CDR3: TGTGCCAGCAGCCCCGGGGGGGCTGAGCAGTTCTTC. J is TRBJ2-1 and V is TRBV11-2, with 8 bases aligning to TRBD2. The CDR3 has 12 amino acids. J was trimmed by 9 bases and V by 5 bases; bases with no gene match: 3. Looked up from germline, CDR1 is SGHAT and CDR2 is FQNNGV.